This TCR beta chain was captured in a study of cytomegalovirus exposure and HLA in healthy donors. Study-level results: Reportedly, diagnosis of cytomegalovirus status by the classifier showed high specificity and sensitivity. Donor immune exposure was known only as CMV serostatus. Presence/absence analyses assumed roughly uniform sequencing depth across donors.

PCR primers comprised 60 Vbeta and 13 Jbeta primers. Assay: immunoSEQ multiplex PCR; the TCRdb copy retains only in-frame clones and omits some. The sample lists about 100,000 clones, roughly 83% occurring once. The length of the CDR3 is 15 residues. CDR1 and CDR2 from the germline V gene are SGHTA and FQGNSA. Remarks on this clone: What it binds is unknown. The germline gene is not matched at one end of the junction; a read error may be the cause.

The gene calls are TRBV7-2 and TRBJ2-2; 9 bases agree with TRBD2. This TCR was sampled from a female donor in good health and CMV-seropositive. The sample comprised PBMCs. CDR3: CASSGLALNTGELFF. CDR3 DNA sequence: TGTGCCAGCAGCGGACTAGCGTTAAACACTGGGGAGCTGTTTTTT.